The T cell receptor (beta chain) under discussion was sequenced for a study of shared T cell receptors in the human thymus. Trimming cost V 1 base and J 5 bases, with 13 bases left between them. This CDR3 is built from 15 residues. Germline CDR1 reads SNHLY; CDR2 reads FYNNEI. Here immunoSEQ multiplex PCR was the method, and the copy in TCRdb shows in-frame clones only, minus some. The table has about 540,000 clones, more than 75% seen once. These data also formed part of another study, on human thymus T cells. That investigation notes: The source of the thymus tissue was resections taken during corrective heart surgery. Thymic and blood repertoires seemed to favor certain V and J genes.

The genes are TRBV2 and TRBJ2-3; D is possibly TRBD2 (5 bases). The sequenced material came from thymocytes. This clonotype was obtained from a boy younger than two with a congenital heart defect. The CDR3 DNA sequence: TGTGCCAGCAGTGAAGTTGGTAGGGCGGGAGATACGCAGTATTTT. This encodes CASSEVGRAGDTQYF.